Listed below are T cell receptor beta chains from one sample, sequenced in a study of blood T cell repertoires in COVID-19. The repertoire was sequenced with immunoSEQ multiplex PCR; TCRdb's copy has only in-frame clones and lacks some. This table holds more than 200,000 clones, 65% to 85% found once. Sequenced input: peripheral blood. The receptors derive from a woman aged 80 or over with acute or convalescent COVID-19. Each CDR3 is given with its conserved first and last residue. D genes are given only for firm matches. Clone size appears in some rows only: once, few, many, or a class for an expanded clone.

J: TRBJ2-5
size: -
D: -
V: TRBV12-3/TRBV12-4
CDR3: CASRPLRGTQYF
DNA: TGTGCCAGCAGGCCCCTCCGGGGGACCCAGTACTTC

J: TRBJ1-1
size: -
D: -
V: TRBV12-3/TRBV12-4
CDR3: CASSLGRGTEAFF
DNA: TGTGCCAGCAGTCTCGGAAGAGGGACTGAAGCTTTCTTT

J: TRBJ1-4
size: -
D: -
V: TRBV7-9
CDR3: CASSLSDGVWEEKLFF
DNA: TGTGCCAGCAGCTTATCAGACGGCGTTTGGGAGGAAAAACTGTTTTTT

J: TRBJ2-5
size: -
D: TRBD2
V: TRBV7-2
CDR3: CASSLAGLAGTQYF
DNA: TGTGCCAGCAGCTTGGCGGGACTAGCGGGGACCCAGTACTTC

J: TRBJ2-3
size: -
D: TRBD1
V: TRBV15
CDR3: CATSSGTAGFSDTQYF
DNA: TGTGCCACCAGCAGCGGGACAGCTGGTTTTTCAGATACGCAGTATTTT

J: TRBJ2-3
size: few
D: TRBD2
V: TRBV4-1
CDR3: CASSQLAGDTDTQYF
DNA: TGCGCCAGCAGCCAACTAGCGGGAGACACAGATACGCAGTATTTT

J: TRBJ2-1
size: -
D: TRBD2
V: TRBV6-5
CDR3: CASRYGLGAQFF
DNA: TGTGCCAGCAGATACGGACTAGGTGCGCAGTTCTTC

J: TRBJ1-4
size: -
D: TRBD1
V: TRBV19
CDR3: CASSGRTGYNEKLFF
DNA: TGTGCCAGTAGTGGGCGGACAGGGTATAATGAAAAACTGTTTTTT

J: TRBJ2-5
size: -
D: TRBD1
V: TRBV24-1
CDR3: CATTPGQGETQYF
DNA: TGTGCCACCACCCCGGGACAGGGCGAGACCCAGTACTTC

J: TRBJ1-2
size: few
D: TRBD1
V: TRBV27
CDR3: CASSGIMTGNYGYTF
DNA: TGTGCCAGCAGTGGAATTATGACAGGGAACTATGGCTACACCTTC

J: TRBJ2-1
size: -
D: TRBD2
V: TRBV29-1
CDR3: CSVGRLAEYNEQFF
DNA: TGCAGCGTTGGGAGGCTAGCGGAATACAATGAGCAGTTCTTC

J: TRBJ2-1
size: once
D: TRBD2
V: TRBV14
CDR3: CASSYKRGGFDEQFF
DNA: TGTGCCAGCAGTTACAAGCGGGGGGGGTTCGATGAGCAGTTCTTC

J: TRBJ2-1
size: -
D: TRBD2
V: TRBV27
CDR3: CASRSPYGRAYNEQFF
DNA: TGTGCCAGCAGGTCCCCCTACGGGAGGGCCTACAATGAGCAGTTCTTC

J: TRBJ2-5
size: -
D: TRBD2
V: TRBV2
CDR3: CASSEALLAGMGTQYF
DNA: TGTGCCAGCAGTGAAGCGCTTCTAGCGGGAATGGGGACCCAGTACTTC

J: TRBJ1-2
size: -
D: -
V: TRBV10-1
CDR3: CASSGSRRRGYTF
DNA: TGCGCCAGCAGTGGTTCCAGGAGGAGAGGCTACACCTTC

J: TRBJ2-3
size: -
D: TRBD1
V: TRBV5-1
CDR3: CASSLGDRGSADTQYF
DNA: TGCGCCAGCAGCTTAGGGGACAGGGGGTCAGCAGATACGCAGTATTTT

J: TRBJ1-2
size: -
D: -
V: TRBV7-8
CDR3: CASSPGQLKGGYTF
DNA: TGTGCCAGCAGCCCAGGACAGCTAAAGGGGGGCTACACCTTC

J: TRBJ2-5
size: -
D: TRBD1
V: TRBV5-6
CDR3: CASSFLGTEETQYF
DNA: TGTGCCAGCAGCTTCCTAGGGACAGAGGAGACCCAGTACTTC

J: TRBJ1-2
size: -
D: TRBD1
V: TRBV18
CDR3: CASSPPNRGEDYGYTF
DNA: TGTGCCAGCTCACCACCTAACAGGGGAGAGGACTATGGCTACACCTTC

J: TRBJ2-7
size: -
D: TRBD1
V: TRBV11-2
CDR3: CASSYLDRGLYEQYF
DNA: TGTGCCAGCAGCTATCTCGACAGGGGGCTTTACGAGCAGTACTTC

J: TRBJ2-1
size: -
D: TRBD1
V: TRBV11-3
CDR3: CASSSLTGGLGEQFF
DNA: TGTGCCAGCAGCTCCCTGACAGGGGGCCTAGGAGAGCAGTTCTTC

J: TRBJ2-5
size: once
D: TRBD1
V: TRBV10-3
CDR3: CAISSRDREKETQYF
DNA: TGTGCCATCAGTAGCCGGGACAGGGAAAAAGAGACCCAGTACTTC

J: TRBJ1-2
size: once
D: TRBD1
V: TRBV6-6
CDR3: CASSLTGGLGYTF
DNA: TGTGCCAGCAGTTTGACAGGGGGCCTTGGCTACACCTTC

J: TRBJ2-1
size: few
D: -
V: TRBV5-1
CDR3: CASSLNAGLNEQFF
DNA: TGCGCCAGCAGCTTGAACGCAGGGTTGAATGAGCAGTTCTTC

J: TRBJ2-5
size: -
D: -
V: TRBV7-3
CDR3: CASSLAGEGTQYF
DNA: TGTGCCAGCAGCTTGGCAGGAGAGGGGACCCAGTACTTC

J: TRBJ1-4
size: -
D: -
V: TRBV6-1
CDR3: CASSETRANEKLFF
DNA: TGTGCCAGCAGTGAAACCAGGGCAAATGAAAAACTGTTTTTT

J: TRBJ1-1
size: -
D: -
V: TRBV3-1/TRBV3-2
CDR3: CASSPDSNTEAFF
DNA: TGTGCCAGCAGCCCGGACAGCAACACTGAAGCTTTCTTT

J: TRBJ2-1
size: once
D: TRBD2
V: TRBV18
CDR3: CASSPLGLAGGEQFF
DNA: TGTGCCAGCTCACCATTGGGACTAGCAGGCGGTGAGCAGTTCTTC

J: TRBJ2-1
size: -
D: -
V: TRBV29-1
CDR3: CRGPGGDDYNEQFF
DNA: TGCAGGGGGCCCGGGGGTGATGACTACAATGAGCAGTTCTTC

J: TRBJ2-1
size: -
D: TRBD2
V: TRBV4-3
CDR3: CASSLDLGTNNEQFF
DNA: TGCGCCAGCAGCCTCGACCTGGGGACTAACAATGAGCAGTTCTTC

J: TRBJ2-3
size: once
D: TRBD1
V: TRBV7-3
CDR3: CASSPGQGTDTQYF
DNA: TGTGCCAGCAGCCCAGGACAGGGAACAGATACGCAGTATTTT

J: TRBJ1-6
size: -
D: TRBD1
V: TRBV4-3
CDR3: CASSQEVTGGVSPLHF
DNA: TGCGCCAGCAGCCAAGAGGTCACAGGGGGCGTTTCACCCCTCCACTTT

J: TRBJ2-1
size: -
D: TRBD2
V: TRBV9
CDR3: CASSTPQRGVTYNEQFF
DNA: TGTGCCAGCAGCACGCCTCAGCGGGGCGTCACCTACAATGAGCAGTTCTTC

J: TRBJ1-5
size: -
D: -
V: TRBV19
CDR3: CASSRFGVQGQPQHF
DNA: TGTGCCAGTAGTAGGTTCGGGGTTCAAGGTCAGCCCCAGCATTTT

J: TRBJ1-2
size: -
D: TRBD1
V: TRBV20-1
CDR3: CSASRPGTGTYGYTF
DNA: TGCAGTGCTAGTCGTCCCGGGACAGGGACCTATGGCTACACCTTC

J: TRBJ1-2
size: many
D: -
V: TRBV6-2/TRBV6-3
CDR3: CASSYFTGYGYTF
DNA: TGTGCCAGCAGTTACTTTACAGGGTATGGCTACACCTTC

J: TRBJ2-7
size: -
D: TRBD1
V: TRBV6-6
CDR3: CASSSATGGLSYEQYF
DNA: TGTGCCAGCAGTTCCGCGACAGGGGGCCTTTCCTACGAGCAGTACTTC

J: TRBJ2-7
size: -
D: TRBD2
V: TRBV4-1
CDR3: CASSQDPSGNPYEQYF
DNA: TGCGCCAGCAGCCAAGATCCTAGCGGGAATCCCTACGAGCAGTACTTC

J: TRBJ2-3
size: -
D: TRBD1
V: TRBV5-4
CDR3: CASSRGQGTSTDTQYF
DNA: TGTGCCAGCAGTCGGGGACAGGGGACTAGCACAGATACGCAGTATTTT

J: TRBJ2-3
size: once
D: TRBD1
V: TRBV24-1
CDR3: CATSDRTGRKIDTQYF
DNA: TGTGCCACCAGTGACCGGACAGGAAGGAAAATAGATACGCAGTATTTT